This TCR beta chain came from a study of tumor-infiltrating lymphocytes in primary liver carcinoma. Germline V gene lookup returns CDR1 MNHNS and CDR2 SASEGT. There are 17 residues in the CDR3. Priming with a constant-region primer yielded TCR beta cDNA from roughly 0.45 ug total RNA. Modified slightly, ARM-PCR produced TCR beta libraries over three nested multiplex PCR rounds. Researchers ran the first two PCR rounds for approximately 10 cycles each with TRBV1-TRBV30 forward primers and a C-beta reverse primer. One entry per CDR3 protein results from TCRdb running MiXCR on the multiplex PCR reads. The sample contains hundreds of thousands of distinct CDR3 sequences, approximately 58% of which appear only once. Blood RNA was derived from unsorted whole blood, and germline DNA was extracted too. Regarding the study as a whole: It was tumor-adjacent and tumor-blood pairs that overlapped less than tumor region pairs did.

Worth noting for this clonotype: Its antigen remains unidentified. A junction boundary mismatches the germline segment, possibly from a read error.

Sequencing was performed on peripheral blood. The source of this sequence is a woman aged 30 to 39 with primary liver carcinoma and hepatitis B virus infection. The gene calls are TRBV6-1 and TRBJ2-6, with 9 positions matching TRBD1. The CDR3 region has the DNA TGTGCCAGCTGTGAAACTCGGACAGGGGTAGCGGCCAACGTCCTGACTTTC. It translates to CASCETRTGVAANVLTF.